The 8 T cell receptor beta chains presented below share a single source sample, sequenced in a study of CD8+ T cells in alopecia areata. RNA extraction and reverse transcription yielded cDNA as sequencing template. Data came from immunoSEQ multiplex PCR; TCRdb stores just in-frame clones and leaves some out. The sample gives roughly 200,000 clones, over 55% of which show up once; more than 1.5% is in the top ten. The sample consisted of CD4+ T cells sorted from blood, taken at week 0. The source is a human donor with alopecia areata.

The chain uses TRBV2 and TRBJ1-5; 7 bases agree with TRBD1. The germline CDR1 and CDR2 sequences are SNHLY and FYNNEI. The V and J ends lost 7 bases and 5 bases, in that order; junction bases with no gene match: 5. This CDR3 has 13 amino acids. This CDR3 reads CASMRDSDQPQHF. The DNA of the CDR3 is TGTGCCAGCATGAGGGACAGTGATCAGCCCCAGCATTTT.

The table lists this clone with a few counts. V usage is TRBV6-5 and J usage is TRBJ1-6, with a tentative D call TRBD1 (6 bases). This CDR3 spans 15 amino acids. Trimming removed 6 bases from V and 5 bases from J, with 14 bases in between. Germline loops: CDR1 MNHEY, CDR2 SVGAGI. The chain's CDR3 is CASRSGGGNNSPLHF. Written as DNA, the CDR3 is TGTGCCAGCAGAAGCGGGGGCGGTAATAATTCACCCCTCCACTTT.

The chain is built from TRBV5-1 and TRBJ2-5, with D possibly TRBD1 on 5 matching bases. V dropped 7 bases and J dropped 4 bases, with 14 bases sitting between them. This CDR3 has 13 amino acids. Germline V gene data show CDR1 as SGHRS and CDR2 as YFSETQ. The CDR3 DNA reads TGCGCCAGCCATACTACAGGAGTAGAGACCCAGTACTTC. Encoded protein: CASHTTGVETQYF.

The J gene is TRBJ1-1, the V gene TRBV4-1; no definite D call. V lost 3 bases and J 4 bases, leaving 12 bases between the germline ends. CDR1 and CDR2 from the germline V gene are MGHRA and YSYEKL. CDR3 length: 14 amino acids. CDR3 amino acids: CASSHGPPGTEAFF. The CDR3 bases are TGCGCCAGCAGCCACGGACCCCCCGGCACTGAAGCTTTCTTT.

The chain has TRBV5-1 and TRBJ1-2; tentatively, D is TRBD1 (6 bases). The CDR3 is 11 residues long. V was shortened by 3 bases and J by 11 bases, with 11 bases between the two germline ends. Germline V lookup: CDR1 SGHRS, CDR2 YFSETQ. Written as DNA, the CDR3 is TGCGCCAGCAGCTCCGGCGGGACATACACCTTC. Protein: CASSSGGTYTF.

The chain joins TRBV4-3 to TRBJ2-5; the match to TRBD2 covers 7 bases. This CDR3 has 16 residues. CDR1 is LGHNA and CDR2 is YSLEER in the germline V gene. The V gene end was trimmed by 1 base and the J gene end by 5 bases; junction bases not matched to a gene: 10. In DNA form, the CDR3 reads TGCGCCAGCAGCCAAGGTTCGGGGGGTACCGGGGAGACCCAGTACTTC. Translated: CASSQGSGGTGETQYF.

V and J are TRBV7-7 and TRBJ2-5; 7 bases are a match to TRBD1. V lost 5 bases and J lost 0; bases outside the gene matches: 12. Germline values: CDR1 SSHAT, CDR2 FNYEAQ (reference sequence). This CDR3 contains 17 residues. The DNA for the CDR3 is TGTGCCAGCAGCGCCTTACCGGGCCAGGGGGACCAAGAGACCCAGTACTTC. Protein product: CASSALPGQGDQETQYF.

The rearrangement joins TRBV30 to TRBJ2-7, with TRBD1 identical over 9 bases. The length of the CDR3 is 15 residues. Germline CDR1 reads GTSNPN; CDR2 reads SVGIG (reference sequence). V trimming: 4 bases; J trimming: 0 bases; junction bases outside the gene matches: 7. The CDR3 DNA follows: TGTGCCTGGACCTTCGGGGGACAGGGCTCCTACGAGCAGTACTTC. It specifies CAWTFGGQGSYEQYF.